This T cell receptor (beta chain) was obtained from a study of T cell changes during pregnancy in multiple sclerosis. TCRdb's copy holds only in-frame clones and misses some; the assay was immunoSEQ multiplex PCR. Among 90,000 to 130,000 clones listed, 92% were seen once. With 0 bases removed from V and 4 bases from J, the gap between germline ends came to 10 bases. The CDR3 contains 16 residues. CDR1 SGHTA and CDR2 FQGNSA come from the germline V gene. The rearrangement links TRBV7-2 to TRBJ1-6; D not certain. This TCR was sampled from a female donor with multiple sclerosis, enrolled in a pregnancy study. Sequenced here: peripheral blood, sampled in the third trimester of pregnancy. The CDR3 sequence is CASSLAGSGYNSPLHF. CDR3 bases: TGTGCCAGCAGCTTAGCTGGCAGCGGGTATAATTCACCCCTCCACTTT.